This T cell receptor (beta chain) was sequenced in a study of T cells in Graves' hyperthyroidism and ophthalmopathy (dated by TCRdb to about 2019). With respect to the entire study: A discovery cohort of roughly 100 patients, approximately 45 with Graves' ophthalmopathy and about 58 with stable Graves' hyperthyroidism, was used to find distinguishing TCR V-J signatures. Whether ophthalmopathy could be predicted prospectively was tested in an independent validation cohort made up of 18 hyperthyroidism patients plus 17 patients who later progressed to ophthalmopathy. For training and testing, the 100 or so patients in the discovery cohort were randomly divided in a 7:3 ratio. Thyroid tissue and blood T-cell repertoires from over 5 Graves' hyperthyroidism patients were also compared in the study. Following sampling, methimazole starting at 30 mg daily was given to hyperthyroidism patients, and high-dose intravenous methylprednisolone was given to ophthalmopathy patients. According to the paper, TCR Vbeta CDR3 sequencing was carried out on 135 peripheral blood samples, which came from about 45 ophthalmopathy, under 85 hyperthyroidism and some 17 progressor patients.

The TCR beta CDR3 regions were amplified from RNA transcripts. The TCR CDR3 was subjected to a first round of RT-PCR using the HTBI primer set and the Qiagen OneStep RT-PCR kit. A second multiplex PCR round built the libraries, followed by size selection and purification. Libraries were sequenced paired-end with 100 bp reads on an Illumina HiSeq2000. Concerning the study's data processing: SOAPnuke was used to process the raw data, throwing out any read that contained adapters or uncalled bases, had a mean Phred below 15, or lacked an exact constant-primer or identifier match. COPE v1.2.5 was used to merge high-quality paired reads, and clonotypes were defined as unique nucleotide sequences. MiTCR v1.1 was used to align the clonotypes against IMGT TRBV, TRBD and TRBJ reference segments. The analysis included only V-J combinations with a frequency above 0.0001, which together covered around 99% of the repertoires. The TCS score was defined as F50 (clonal expansion) divided by E x V (chaos), with BLOSUM62-based TCRdist calculated between CDR3 peptides within each V-J. Welch's t-statistics and random forest reduced fewer than 550 V-J features to 13, which were used in a naive Bayes classifier (R e1071). The similarity between thyroid and blood repertoires was quantified using the Morisita-Horn index. TCRdb reworked the public reads: Q25 trimming with fastp, MiXCR clone assembly, productive beta chains retained. A single entry per CDR3 protein holds the most common genes and DNA from its merged rows. The V and J calls reflect TCRdb's pipeline rather than the authors' work. Counted in this sample were approximately 640,000 distinct CDR3 sequences; just under 45% of them appeared once. Together, the top ten hold less than 9% of the sample.

On the study overall, not on this receptor specifically: In validation, progression to ophthalmopathy was predicted by the model with more than 65% sensitivity and just over 72% specificity, a median of around 6.5 months before onset. Most expanded thyroid clonotypes (frequency above 0.001) were also found in blood, which suggests that blood repertoires may mirror thyroid immune responses. Sample size was not statistically predetermined, and blinding of investigators to group allocation was not performed. Ophthalmopathy was separated from stable hyperthyroidism by a 13 V-J signature model, with 85% to 90% sensitivity and about 81% specificity obtained in cross-validation and 80%/75% obtained in testing.

This clonotype was seen at least ten times. No antigen is known for it. No much larger clone exists at a distance of one base, and base qualities are not known. Spanning cysteine to phenylalanine, the CDR3 consists of 14 amino acids. Just the 42-base CDR3 DNA is kept, in frame starting at base 1. CDR1 is given as SGHVS and CDR2 as FQNEAQ, both from the germline V gene. V and J lose 1 base and 10 bases, and a span of 11 bases separates them. Any patient with an uncontrolled infection, another autoimmune disease, pregnancy or lactation was excluded. Diagnoses relied on clinical symptoms, serum thyroxine and TRAb, thyroid ultrasound and orbital computed tomography. Trizol reagent was used to extract total RNA, and RNA quality was then checked on an Agilent 2100 Bioanalyzer.

This clonotype was sampled from an adult man with Graves' disease, either hyperthyroidism or ophthalmopathy (not recorded which). Recombination connected TRBV7-8 to TRBJ1-6; a weak D assignment points to TRBD1 (6 bases agree). Specimen: peripheral blood or thyroid tissue (not recorded which). The CDR3: CASSLEQGDSPLHF. The sequenced DNA: TGTGCCAGCAGCTTAGAACAGGGAGACTCACCCCTCCACTTT.